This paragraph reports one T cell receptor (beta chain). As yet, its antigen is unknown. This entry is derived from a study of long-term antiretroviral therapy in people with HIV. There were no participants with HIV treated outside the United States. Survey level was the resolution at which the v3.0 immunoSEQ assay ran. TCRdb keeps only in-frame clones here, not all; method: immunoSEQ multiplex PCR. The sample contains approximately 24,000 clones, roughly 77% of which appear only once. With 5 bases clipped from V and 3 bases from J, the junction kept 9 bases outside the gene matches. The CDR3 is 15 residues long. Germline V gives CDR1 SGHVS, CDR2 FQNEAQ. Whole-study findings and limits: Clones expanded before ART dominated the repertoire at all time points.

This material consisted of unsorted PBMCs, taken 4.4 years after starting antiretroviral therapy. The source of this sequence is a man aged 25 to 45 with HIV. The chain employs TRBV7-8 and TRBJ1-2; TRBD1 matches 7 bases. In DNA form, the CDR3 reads TGTGCCAGCAGCACGGACCCAACAGGGGACTATGGCTACACCTTC. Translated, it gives CASSTDPTGDYGYTF.